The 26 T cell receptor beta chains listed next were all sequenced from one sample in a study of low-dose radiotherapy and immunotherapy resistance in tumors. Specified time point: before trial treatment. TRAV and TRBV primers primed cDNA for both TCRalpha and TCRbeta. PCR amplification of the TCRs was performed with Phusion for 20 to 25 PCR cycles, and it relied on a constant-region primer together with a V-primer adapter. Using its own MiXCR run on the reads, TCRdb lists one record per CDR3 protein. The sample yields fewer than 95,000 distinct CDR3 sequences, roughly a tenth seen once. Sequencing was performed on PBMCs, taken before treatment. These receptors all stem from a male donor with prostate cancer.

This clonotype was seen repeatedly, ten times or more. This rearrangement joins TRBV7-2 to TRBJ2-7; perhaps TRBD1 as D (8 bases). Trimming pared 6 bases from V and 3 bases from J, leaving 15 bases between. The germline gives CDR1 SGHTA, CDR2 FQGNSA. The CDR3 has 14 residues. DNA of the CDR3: TGTGCCAGCAGGGAAGCGGGACAGGTCTACGAGCAGTACTTC. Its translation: CASREAGQVYEQYF.

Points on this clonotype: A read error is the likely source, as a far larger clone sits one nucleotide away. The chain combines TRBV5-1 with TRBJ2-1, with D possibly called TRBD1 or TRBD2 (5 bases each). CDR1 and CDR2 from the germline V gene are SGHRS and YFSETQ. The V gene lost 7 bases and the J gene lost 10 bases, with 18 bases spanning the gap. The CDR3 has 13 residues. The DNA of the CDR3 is TGCGCCAGCGGGGACGAGGGGACCTACGAGCAGTTCTTC. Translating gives CASGDEGTYEQFF.

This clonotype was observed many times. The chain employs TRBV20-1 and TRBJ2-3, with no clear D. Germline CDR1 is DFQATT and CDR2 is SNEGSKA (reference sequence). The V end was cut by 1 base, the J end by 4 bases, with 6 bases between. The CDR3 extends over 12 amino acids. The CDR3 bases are TGCAGTGCTAGAGCATCGTCAGATACGCAGTATTTT. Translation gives CSARASSDTQYF.

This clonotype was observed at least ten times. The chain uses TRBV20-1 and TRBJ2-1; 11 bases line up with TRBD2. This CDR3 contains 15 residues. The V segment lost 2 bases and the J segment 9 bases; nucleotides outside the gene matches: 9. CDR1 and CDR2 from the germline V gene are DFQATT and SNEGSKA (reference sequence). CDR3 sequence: CSARSSGRIHVEQFF. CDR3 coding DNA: TGCAGTGCTAGATCTAGCGGGAGGATTCACGTTGAGCAGTTCTTC.

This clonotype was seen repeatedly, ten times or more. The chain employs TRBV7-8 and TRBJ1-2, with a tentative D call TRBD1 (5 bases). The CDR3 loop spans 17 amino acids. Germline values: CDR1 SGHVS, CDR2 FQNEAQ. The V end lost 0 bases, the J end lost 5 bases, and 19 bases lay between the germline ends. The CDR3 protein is CASSLAGPTEPGYGYTF. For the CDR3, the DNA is TGTGCCAGCAGCTTAGCCGGCCCGACAGAGCCAGGGTATGGCTACACCTTC.

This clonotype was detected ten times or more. The CDR3 DNA follows: TGTGCCAGCAGCTTAGGGGGCGGGAGCTCCTATAATTCACCCCTCCACTTT. The encoded protein is CASSLGGGSSYNSPLHF. The chain uses TRBV7-2 and TRBJ1-6, with D possibly being TRBD1 (5 bases). The CDR3 contains 17 residues. The germline V gene encodes CDR1 SGHTA and CDR2 FQGNSA. V dropped 1 base and J dropped 0 bases, with 10 bases sitting between them.

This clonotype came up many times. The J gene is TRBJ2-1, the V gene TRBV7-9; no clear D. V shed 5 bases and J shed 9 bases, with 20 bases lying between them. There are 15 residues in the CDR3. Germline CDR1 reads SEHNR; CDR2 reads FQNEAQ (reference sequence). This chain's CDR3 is CASSVLLSQSPEQFF. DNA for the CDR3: TGTGCCAGCAGCGTGCTGTTAAGTCAGTCTCCTGAGCAGTTCTTC. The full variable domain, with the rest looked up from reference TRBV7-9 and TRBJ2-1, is DTGVSQNPRHKITKRGQNVTFRCDPISEHNRLYWYRQTLGQGPEFLTYFQNEAQLEKSRLLSDRFSAERPKGSFSTLEIQRTEQGDSAMYLCASSVLLSQSPEQFFGPGTRLTVL.

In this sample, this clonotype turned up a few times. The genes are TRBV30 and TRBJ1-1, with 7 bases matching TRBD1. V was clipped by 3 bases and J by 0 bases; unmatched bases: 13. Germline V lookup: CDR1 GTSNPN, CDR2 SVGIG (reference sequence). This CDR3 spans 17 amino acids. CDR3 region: CAWRAPIRRGLNTEAFF. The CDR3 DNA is TGTGCCTGGAGGGCCCCGATCCGGAGGGGGCTGAACACTGAAGCTTTCTTT.

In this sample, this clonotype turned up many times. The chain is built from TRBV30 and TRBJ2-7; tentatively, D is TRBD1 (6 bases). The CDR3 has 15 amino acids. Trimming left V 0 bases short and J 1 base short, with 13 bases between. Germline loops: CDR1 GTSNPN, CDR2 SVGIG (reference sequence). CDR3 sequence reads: CAWSVPGTSSYEQYF. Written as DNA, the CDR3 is TGTGCCTGGAGTGTACCCGGGACATCATCCTACGAGCAGTACTTC.

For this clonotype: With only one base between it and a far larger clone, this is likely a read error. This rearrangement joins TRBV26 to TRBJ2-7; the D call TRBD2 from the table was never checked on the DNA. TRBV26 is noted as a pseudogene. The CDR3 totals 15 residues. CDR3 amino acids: CASRPLVAGVREQYF. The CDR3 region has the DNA TGTGCCAGCAGGCCTTTGGTAGCGGGAGTACGTGAGCAGTACTTC.

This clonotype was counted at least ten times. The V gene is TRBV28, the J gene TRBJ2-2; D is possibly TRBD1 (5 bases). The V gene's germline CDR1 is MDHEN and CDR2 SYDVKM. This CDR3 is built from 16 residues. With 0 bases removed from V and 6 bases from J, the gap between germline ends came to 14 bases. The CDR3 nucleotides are TGTGCCAGCAGTTTATGGGCAGGGTCCGGGTCCGGGGAGCTGTTTTTT. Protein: CASSLWAGSGSGELFF. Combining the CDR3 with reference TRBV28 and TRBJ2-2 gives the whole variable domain DVKVTQSSRYLVKRTGEKVFLECVQDMDHENMFWYRQDPGLGLRLIYFSYDVKMKEKGDIPEGYSVSREKKERFSLILESASTNQTSMYLCASSLWAGSGSGELFFGEGSRLTVL.

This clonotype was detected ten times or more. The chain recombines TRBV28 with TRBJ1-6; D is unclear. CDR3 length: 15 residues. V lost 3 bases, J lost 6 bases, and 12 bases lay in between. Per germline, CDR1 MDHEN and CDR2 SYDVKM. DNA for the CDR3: TGTGCCAGCAGTTTTATATCGGGAGGTAATTCACCCCTCCACTTT. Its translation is CASSFISGGNSPLHF.

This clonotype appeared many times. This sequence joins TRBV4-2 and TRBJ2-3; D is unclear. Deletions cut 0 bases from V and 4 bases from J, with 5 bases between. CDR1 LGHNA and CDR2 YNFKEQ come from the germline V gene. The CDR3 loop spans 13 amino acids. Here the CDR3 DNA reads TGTGCCAGCAGCCAAGATCCCGCAGATACGCAGTATTTT. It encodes CASSQDPADTQYF.

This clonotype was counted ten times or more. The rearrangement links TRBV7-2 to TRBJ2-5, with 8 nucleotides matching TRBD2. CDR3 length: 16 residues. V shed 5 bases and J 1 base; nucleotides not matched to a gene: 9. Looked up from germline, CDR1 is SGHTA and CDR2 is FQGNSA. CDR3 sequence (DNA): TGTGCCAGCAGCCGCTCACTAGCGGCAGTCCAAGAGACCCAGTACTTC. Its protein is CASSRSLAAVQETQYF.

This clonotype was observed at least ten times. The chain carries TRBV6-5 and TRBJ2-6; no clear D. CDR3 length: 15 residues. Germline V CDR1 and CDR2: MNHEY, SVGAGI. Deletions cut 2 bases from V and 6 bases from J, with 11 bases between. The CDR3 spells CASSYRQYEANVLTF. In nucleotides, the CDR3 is TGTGCCAGCAGTTACCGGCAGTATGAGGCCAACGTCCTGACTTTC.

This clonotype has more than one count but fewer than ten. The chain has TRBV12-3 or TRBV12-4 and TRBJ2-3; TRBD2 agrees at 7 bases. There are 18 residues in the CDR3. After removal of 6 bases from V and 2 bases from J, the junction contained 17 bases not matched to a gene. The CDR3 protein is CASRSRLGGPPYTDTQYF. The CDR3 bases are TGTGCCAGCAGGTCCCGCCTGGGAGGGCCACCTTACACAGATACGCAGTATTTT.

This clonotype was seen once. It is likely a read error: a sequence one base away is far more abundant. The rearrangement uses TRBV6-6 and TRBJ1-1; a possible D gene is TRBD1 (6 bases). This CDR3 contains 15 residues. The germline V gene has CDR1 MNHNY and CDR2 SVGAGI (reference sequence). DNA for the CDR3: TGTGCCAGCAGGAAGCCAGGGGCGGAGAACACTGAAGCTTACTTT. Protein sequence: CASRKPGAENTEAYF.

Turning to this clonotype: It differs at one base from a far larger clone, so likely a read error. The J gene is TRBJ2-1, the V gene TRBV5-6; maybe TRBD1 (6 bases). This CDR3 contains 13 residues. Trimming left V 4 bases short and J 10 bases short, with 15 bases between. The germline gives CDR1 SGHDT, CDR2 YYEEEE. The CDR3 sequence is CASSATGSAEQFF. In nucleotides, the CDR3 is TGTGCCAGCAGCGCCACAGGGTCTGCCGAGCAGTTCTTC.

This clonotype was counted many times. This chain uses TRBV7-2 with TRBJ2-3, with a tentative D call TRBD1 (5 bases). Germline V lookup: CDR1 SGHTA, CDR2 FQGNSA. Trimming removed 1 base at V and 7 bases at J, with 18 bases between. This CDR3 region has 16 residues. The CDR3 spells CASSLDGRARPNTQYF. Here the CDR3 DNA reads TGTGCCAGCAGCTTAGATGGCAGGGCACGTCCGAATACGCAGTATTTT.

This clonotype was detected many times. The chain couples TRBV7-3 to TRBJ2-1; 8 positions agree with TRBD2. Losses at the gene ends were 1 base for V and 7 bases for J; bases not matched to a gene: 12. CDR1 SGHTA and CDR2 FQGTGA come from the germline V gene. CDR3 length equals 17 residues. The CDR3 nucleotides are TGTGCCAGCAGCTTAAGGGGAACTAGCGGAGGGAGAAATGAGCAGTTCTTC. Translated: CASSLRGTSGGRNEQFF.

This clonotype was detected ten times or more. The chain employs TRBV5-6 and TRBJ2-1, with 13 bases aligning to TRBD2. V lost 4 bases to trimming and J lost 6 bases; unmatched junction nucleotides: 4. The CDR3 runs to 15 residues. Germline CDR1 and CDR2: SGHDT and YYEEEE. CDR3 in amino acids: CASSPGTSGVNEQFF. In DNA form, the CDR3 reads TGTGCCAGCAGCCCCGGGACTAGCGGGGTCAATGAGCAGTTCTTC.

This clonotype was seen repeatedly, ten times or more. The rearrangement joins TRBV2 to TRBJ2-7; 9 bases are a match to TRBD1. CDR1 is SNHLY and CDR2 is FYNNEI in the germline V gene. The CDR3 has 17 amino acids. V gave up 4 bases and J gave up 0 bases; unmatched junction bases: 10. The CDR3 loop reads CASSVPGTGPSSYEQYF. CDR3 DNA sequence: TGTGCCAGCAGTGTCCCCGGGACAGGGCCCAGCTCCTACGAGCAGTACTTC. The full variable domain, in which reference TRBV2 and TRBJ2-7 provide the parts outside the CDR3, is EPEVTQTPSHQVTQMGQEVILRCVPISNHLYFYWYRQILGQKVEFLVSFYNNEISEKSEIFDDQFSVERPDGSNFTLKIRSTKLEDSAMYFCASSVPGTGPSSYEQYFGPGTRLTVT.

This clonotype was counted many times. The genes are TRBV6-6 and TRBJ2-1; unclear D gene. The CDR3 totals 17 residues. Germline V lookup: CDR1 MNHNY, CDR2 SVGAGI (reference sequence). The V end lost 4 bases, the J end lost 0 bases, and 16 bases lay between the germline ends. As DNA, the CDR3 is TGTGCCAGCAGTTTATCTAGGGTTCTTAACTCCTACAATGAGCAGTTCTTC. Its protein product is CASSLSRVLNSYNEQFF.

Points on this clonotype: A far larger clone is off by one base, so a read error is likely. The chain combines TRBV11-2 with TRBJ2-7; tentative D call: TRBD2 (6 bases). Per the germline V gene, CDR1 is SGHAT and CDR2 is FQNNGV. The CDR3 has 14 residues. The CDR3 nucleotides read TGTGCCAGCAGCTTAGCGGGAGAGATCTACGAGCAGTGCTTC. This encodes CASSLAGEIYEQCF.

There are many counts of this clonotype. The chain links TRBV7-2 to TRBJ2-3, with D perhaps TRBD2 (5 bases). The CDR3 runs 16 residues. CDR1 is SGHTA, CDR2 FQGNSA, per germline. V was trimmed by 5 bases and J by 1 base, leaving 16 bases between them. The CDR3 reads CASSRGLAWGTDTQYF. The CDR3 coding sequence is TGTGCCAGCAGCCGAGGACTGGCCTGGGGCACAGATACGCAGTATTTT.

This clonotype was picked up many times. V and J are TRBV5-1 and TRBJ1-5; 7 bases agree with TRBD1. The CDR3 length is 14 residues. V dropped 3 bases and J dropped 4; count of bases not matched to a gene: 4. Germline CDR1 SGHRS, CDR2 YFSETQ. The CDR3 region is CASSSGQANQPQHF. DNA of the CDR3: TGCGCCAGCAGCTCCGGACAGGCAAATCAGCCCCAGCATTTT.